This T cell receptor beta chain came from a study of blood T cell repertoires in COVID-19. Overall study context: PBMCs, B-cell-depleted T cells, or T cells provided the cDNA or gDNA that made up the material.

Original processing notes: By means of reference gene primer amplification, nucleated cell counts were estimated. Measured with immunoSEQ multiplex PCR; TCRdb has only the in-frame clones, and not every one. That table gives V, J and clone size, and the DNA gave D and trimming. This sample has approximately 15,000 clones, with 80% to 90% found just once. This CDR3 is built from 14 residues. The trim removed 4 bases at V and 7 bases at J, leaving 9 bases unmatched. The germline CDR1 and CDR2 sequences are MNHEY and SVGAGI. The chain carries TRBV6-5 and TRBJ2-7; 8 nucleotides align to TRBD1. This receptor was taken from a human donor in a cohort sampled during active COVID-19. Sequenced material: peripheral blood. CDR3 residues: CASSFGQGAVEQYF. The CDR3 bases are TGTGCCAGCAGTTTCGGGCAGGGGGCGGTGGAGCAGTACTTC.